The 10 T cell receptor beta chains in this list originate from one sample, sequenced in a study of T cells after yellow fever vaccination. Using its own MiXCR run on the 5' RACE reads, TCRdb lists one record per CDR3 protein. The sample carries about 240,000 distinct CDR3 sequences, about 7.1% recorded once. Specimen: CD4+ T cells sorted from PBMCs, collected 15 days after the yellow fever booster vaccination. The origin of the receptors is a man aged 25-40 years who received the YFV17D yellow fever vaccine.

This clonotype has at least ten counts. The rearrangement links TRBV7-2 to TRBJ2-3; 10 bases match TRBD2. Germline V CDR1 and CDR2: SGHTA, FQGNSA. The trim removed 11 bases at V and 3 bases at J, leaving 8 bases unmatched. The CDR3 covers 14 residues. DNA of the CDR3: TGTGCCGCCTCAGCGGGAGGGGGGACAGATACGCAGTATTTT. As protein: CAASAGGGTDTQYF.

This clonotype was seen repeatedly, ten times or more. The chain combines TRBV7-2 with TRBJ2-7, with D tentatively TRBD1 or TRBD2 (6 bases each). The CDR3 sequence is 14 residues long. In germline, CDR1 is SGHTA, CDR2 FQGNSA. Trimming left V 3 bases short and J 2 bases short, with 11 bases between. The CDR3 is CASSLDGGPYEQYF. The CDR3 DNA reads as TGTGCCAGCAGCTTGGACGGGGGCCCCTACGAGCAGTACTTC.

This clonotype was seen a handful of times. This chain joins TRBV7-2 and TRBJ2-7; a weak D match, TRBD2 (5 bases). The V end lost 5 bases, the J end lost 0 bases, and 14 bases lay between the germline ends. The germline CDR1 and CDR2 sequences are SGHTA and FQGNSA. The CDR3 spans 15 residues. The CDR3 DNA reads as TGTGCCAGCAGCCCCCTTGGGGAGAGCTCCTACGAGCAGTACTTC. Translated: CASSPLGESSYEQYF.

The chain uses TRBV27 and TRBJ2-2, with D unclear. The V end lost 1 base, the J end lost 4 bases, and 10 bases lay between the germline ends. CDR1 and CDR2 (germline): MNHEY, SMNVEV (reference sequence). The CDR3 spans 15 residues. The CDR3 spells CASSLLGWGTGELFF. In nucleotides, the CDR3 is TGTGCCAGCAGTTTATTGGGTTGGGGCACCGGGGAGCTGTTTTTT.

There are many counts of this clonotype. The chain employs TRBV12-3 or TRBV12-4 and TRBJ1-5; TRBD1 is a possible D gene (5 bases). The CDR3 spans 15 residues. V was shortened by 2 bases and J by 7 bases, with 15 bases between the two germline ends. The CDR3 reads CASSLSGGGNQPQHF. CDR3 DNA: TGTGCCAGCAGTTTAAGTGGGGGAGGTAACCAGCCCCAGCATTTT.

This clonotype came up many times. The chain uses TRBV10-3 and TRBJ2-5; TRBD2 aligns across 10 bases. This CDR3 is 15 amino acids long. Looked up from germline, CDR1 is ENHRY and CDR2 is SYGVKD. Unmatched junction bases numbered 4, after V lost 3 bases and J lost 3 bases. CDR3 coding DNA: TGTGCCATCAGTGACCACGGACTAGCGGAAGAGACCCAGTACTTC. Protein: CAISDHGLAEETQYF.

Many counts were recorded for this clonotype. The chain recombines TRBV12-3 or TRBV12-4 with TRBJ2-1, with 9 bases aligning to TRBD2. V dropped 6 bases and J dropped 6; count of bases not matched to a gene: 9. The CDR3 runs to 15 residues. The CDR3 DNA reads TGTGCCAGCAGAGAGGGACTAGCTAGAAGCAATGAGCAGTTCTTC. It codes for CASREGLARSNEQFF.

As for this clonotype: At one end the junction does not follow the germline gene, possibly because of a read error. This rearrangement joins TRBV10-3 to TRBJ2-1; 8 bases line up with TRBD2. The germline V gene encodes CDR1 ENHRY and CDR2 SYGVKD. The CDR3 spans 14 residues. CDR3: CAIRERERLNEQFF. CDR3 DNA: TGTGCCATCCGTGAGCGGGAGCGCCTGAATGAGCAGTTCTTC.

At least ten counts were recorded for this clonotype. This rearrangement joins TRBV20-1 to TRBJ2-3; a weak D match, TRBD2 (6 bases). The germline V gene encodes CDR1 DFQATT and CDR2 SNEGSKA (reference sequence). This CDR3 region has 15 residues. Trimming cost V 2 bases and J 1 base, with 13 bases left between them. In DNA, the CDR3 is TGCAGTGCTAGATTGCGGGGAATGGGCACAGATACGCAGTATTTT. Its translation is CSARLRGMGTDTQYF.

CDR3 sequence: CASSPWQGRSYEQYF. The CDR3 DNA is TGTGCCAGCAGCCCATGGCAGGGACGAAGCTACGAGCAGTACTTC. The rearrangement joins TRBV5-6 to TRBJ2-7; D is possibly TRBD1 or TRBD2 (5 bases each). Germline lookup yields CDR1 SGHDT and CDR2 YYEEEE. Trimming took off 4 bases at V and 3 bases at J, with 17 bases between the two ends. The length of the CDR3 is 15 residues.